Following are 7 T cell receptor beta chains from one sample sequenced in a study of CD8 T cells in Susac syndrome (dated by TCRdb to about 2019). Library preparation employed the immunoSEQ multiplex PCR assay. RNA was extracted using the RNeasy kit, and about 0.45 to 1 ug of the RNA was reverse transcribed with random hexamers. TCRdb reanalyzed the raw reads on its own, using fastp at Q25 for trimming and MiXCR for clone calling, and kept in-frame beta chains. Entries are consolidated by CDR3 protein sequence, retaining the most common genes and DNA. The sample table lists around 150,000 distinct CDR3 sequences, just under 95% of them with a count of one. The leading ten clones occupy roughly 0.17% of the sample. The material sequenced was CD8+ T cells from PBMCs. These receptors came from a human donor with Susac syndrome.

The CDR3 nucleotides read TGCAGCGTTGATGATGGACAGGGGGGCTACGAGCAGTACTTC. Translating it yields CSVDDGQGGYEQYF. The rearrangement links TRBV29-1 to TRBJ2-7, with TRBD1 identical over 10 bases. The CDR3 sequence is 14 residues long. V lost 3 bases and J lost 3; bases outside the gene matches: 5. Looked up from germline, CDR1 is SQVTM and CDR2 is ANQGSEA.

The V and J genes are TRBV24-1 and TRBJ2-1; no firm D call. Germline V gene sequence: CDR1 KGHDR, CDR2 SFDVKD. The CDR3 runs 15 residues. Trimming stripped 1 base from V and 12 bases from J, with 18 bases between. CDR3 sequence: CATSDFLIPPQGQFF. The CDR3 DNA is TGTGCCACCAGTGATTTTCTGATCCCACCTCAAGGGCAGTTCTTC.

CDR3 in amino acids: CATSGSGATDTQYF. CDR3 DNA: TGTGCCACCAGTGGTTCGGGGGCCACAGATACGCAGTATTTT. The chain couples TRBV24-1 to TRBJ2-3, with D perhaps matching TRBD1 or TRBD2 (6 bases each). The CDR3 covers 14 residues. The germline gives CDR1 KGHDR, CDR2 SFDVKD. Trimming removed 5 bases from V and 2 bases from J, with 10 bases in between.

The gene calls are TRBV24-1 and TRBJ1-1; D possibly corresponds to TRBD1 (6 bases). The CDR3 has 13 amino acids. V lost 5 bases, J lost 1 base, and 7 bases lay in between. Germline CDR1 reads KGHDR; CDR2 reads SFDVKD. CDR3 residues: CATSVGANTEAFF. CDR3 nucleotides: TGTGCCACCAGTGTGGGGGCGAACACTGAAGCTTTCTTT.

The V call is TRBV12-3 or TRBV12-4, the J call TRBJ2-5, with 7 bases aligning to TRBD1. This CDR3 region has 14 residues. Trimming at V came to 2 bases and at J to 5 bases, leaving 5 bases not matched to a gene. CDR3 nucleotides: TGTGCCAGCAGTTTATCGACAGGGACGGAGACCCAGTACTTC. Translating gives CASSLSTGTETQYF.

J is TRBJ2-1 and V is TRBV7-9, with TRBD1 matching 7 bases. In germline, CDR1 is SEHNR, CDR2 FQNEAQ (reference sequence). Losses at the gene ends were 5 bases for V and 10 bases for J; bases not matched to a gene: 20. CDR3 length: 17 amino acids. This chain's CDR3 is CASSPRVHQGDVGEQFF. CDR3 nucleotides: TGTGCCAGCAGCCCGCGGGTCCACCAGGGGGATGTTGGAGAGCAGTTCTTC.

The gene calls are TRBV28 and TRBJ1-4; 7 bases are a match to TRBD1. Germline-derived CDR1 and CDR2 are MDHEN and SYDVKM. The CDR3 spans 18 residues. V lost 6 bases, J lost 2 bases, and 15 bases stayed unmatched. The CDR3 loop is CASRPLPRGYYTNEKLFF. CDR3 sequence (DNA): TGTGCCAGCAGACCCCTACCCAGGGGGTATTATACTAATGAAAAACTGTTTTTT.